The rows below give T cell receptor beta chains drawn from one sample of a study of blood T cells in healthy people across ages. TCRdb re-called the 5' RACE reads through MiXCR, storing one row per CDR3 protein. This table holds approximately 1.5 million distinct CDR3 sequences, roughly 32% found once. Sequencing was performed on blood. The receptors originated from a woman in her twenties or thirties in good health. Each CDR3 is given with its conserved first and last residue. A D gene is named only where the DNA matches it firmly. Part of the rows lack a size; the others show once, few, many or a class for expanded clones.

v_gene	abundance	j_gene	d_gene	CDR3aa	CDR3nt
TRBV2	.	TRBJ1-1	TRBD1	CAGRGRTGGTEAFF	TGTGCCGGCCGGGGACGGACAGGGGGAACTGAAGCTTTCTTT
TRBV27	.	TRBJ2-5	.	CASSLFWGETQYF	TGTGCCAGCAGTTTATTCTGGGGAGAGACCCAGTACTTC
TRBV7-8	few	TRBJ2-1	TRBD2	CASSSYQTSGRFDEQFF	TGTGCCAGCAGCTCCTACCAGACTAGCGGGAGATTTGATGAGCAGTTCTTC
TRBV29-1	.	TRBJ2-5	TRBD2	CSAGATSGGVQETQYF	TGCAGCGCTGGGGCAACTAGCGGGGGGGTCCAAGAGACCCAGTACTTC
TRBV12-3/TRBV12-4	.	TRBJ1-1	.	CASGHTEAFF	TGTGCCAGCGGACACACTGAAGCTTTCTTT
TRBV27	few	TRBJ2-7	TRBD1	CASSSNYRGVAYEQYF	TGTGCCAGCAGTTCCAATTACAGGGGAGTCGCGTACGAGCAGTACTTC
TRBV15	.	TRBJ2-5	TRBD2	CATSTPAGGQETQYF	TGTGCCACCAGCACTCCAGCGGGAGGACAAGAGACCCAGTACTTC
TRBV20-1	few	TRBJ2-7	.	CSARDSSRGRRISYEQYF	TGCAGTGCTAGAGATTCATCCCGCGGCAGGCGAATCTCCTACGAGCAGTACTTC
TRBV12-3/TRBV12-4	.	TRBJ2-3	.	CASSPSRFGTDTQYF	TGTGCCAGCTCCCCTAGTCGGTTTGGCACAGATACGCAGTATTTT
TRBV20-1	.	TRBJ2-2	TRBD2	CSAAVSPGLAGSTGELFF	TGCAGTGCTGCGGTTTCCCCGGGACTAGCGGGATCAACCGGGGAGCTGTTTTTT
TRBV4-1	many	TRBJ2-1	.	CAVGVGGGEQFF	TGCGCCGTCGGAGTTGGGGGCGGTGAGCAGTTCTTC
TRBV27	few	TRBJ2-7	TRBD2	CASSLREGSYEQYF	TGTGCCAGCAGTTTACGGGAGGGGTCCTACGAGCAGTACTTC
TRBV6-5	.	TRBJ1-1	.	CASSYSAGLGTEAFF	TGTGCCAGCAGTTACTCGGCGGGGTTGGGCACTGAAGCTTTCTTT
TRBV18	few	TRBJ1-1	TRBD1	CASSSGYRGDTEAFF	TGTGCCAGCTCGTCGGGGTACAGGGGAGACACTGAAGCTTTCTTT
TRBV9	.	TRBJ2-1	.	CASSPEGVSPNEQFF	TGTGCCAGCAGCCCCGAGGGGGTGAGCCCCAATGAGCAGTTCTTC
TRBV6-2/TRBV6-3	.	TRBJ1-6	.	CASNRLDSPLHF	TGTGCCAGCAACCGCCTGGACTCACCCCTCCACTTT
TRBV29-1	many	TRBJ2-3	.	CSLKSGPDTQYF	TGCAGCCTAAAGTCGGGACCAGATACGCAGTATTTT
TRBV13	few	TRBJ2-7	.	CASSPGPQPYEQYF	TGTGCCAGCAGCCCCGGTCCTCAACCCTACGAGCAGTACTTC
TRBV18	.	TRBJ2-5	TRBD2	CASSRPAGGETQYF	TGTGCCAGCTCACGACCAGCGGGAGGAGAGACCCAGTACTTC